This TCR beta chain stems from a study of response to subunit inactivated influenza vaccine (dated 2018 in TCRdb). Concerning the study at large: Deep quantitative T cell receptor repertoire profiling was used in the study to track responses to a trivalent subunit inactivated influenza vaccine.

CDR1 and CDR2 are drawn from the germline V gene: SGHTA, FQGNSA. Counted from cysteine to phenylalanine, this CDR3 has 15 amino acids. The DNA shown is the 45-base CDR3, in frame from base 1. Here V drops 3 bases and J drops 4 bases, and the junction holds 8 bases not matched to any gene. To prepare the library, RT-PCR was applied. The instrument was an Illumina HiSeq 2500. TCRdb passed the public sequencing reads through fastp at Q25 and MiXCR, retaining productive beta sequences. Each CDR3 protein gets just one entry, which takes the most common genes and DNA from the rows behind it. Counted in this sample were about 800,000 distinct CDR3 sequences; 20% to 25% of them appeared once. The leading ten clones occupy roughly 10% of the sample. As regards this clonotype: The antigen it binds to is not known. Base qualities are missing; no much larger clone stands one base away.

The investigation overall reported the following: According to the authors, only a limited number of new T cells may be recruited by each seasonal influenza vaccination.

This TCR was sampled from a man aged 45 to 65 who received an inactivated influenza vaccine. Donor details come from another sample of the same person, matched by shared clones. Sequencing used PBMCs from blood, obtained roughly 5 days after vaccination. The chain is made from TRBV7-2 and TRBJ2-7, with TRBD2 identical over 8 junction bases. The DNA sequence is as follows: TGTGCCAGCAGCTTTACTAGCGGCCTAAGTTACGAGCAGTACTTC. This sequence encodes CASSFTSGLSYEQYF. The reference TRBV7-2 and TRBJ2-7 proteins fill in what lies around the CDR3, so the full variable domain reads GAGVSQSPSNKVTEKGKDVELRCDPISGHTALYWYRQSLGQGLEFLIYFQGNSAPDKSGLPSDRFSAERTGGSVSTLTIQRTQQEDSAVYLCASSFTSGLSYEQYFGPGTRLTVT.